The 17 T cell receptor beta chains presented below share a single source sample, sequenced in a study of blood T cell repertoires in COVID-19. The protocol was immunoSEQ multiplex PCR, while the TCRdb copy is restricted to in-frame clones and leaves out a portion. The table shows roughly 200,000 clones, with roughly three quarters occurring only once. The sequencing input was peripheral blood. The receptors stem from a woman in her forties with COVID-19, enrolled during active disease.

The chain joins TRBV19 to TRBJ2-1; 15 bases are shared with TRBD2. CDR1 and CDR2 (germline): LNHDA, SQIVND (reference sequence). CDR3 length equals 17 residues. V gave up 5 bases and J gave up 7 bases; unmatched junction bases: 9. The CDR3 sequence is CASSPHPGTSGRNEQFF. The CDR3 nucleotides are TGTGCCAGTAGTCCCCATCCCGGGACTAGCGGGAGGAATGAGCAGTTCTTC.

This clone was counted only a few times. This chain connects TRBV4-3 to TRBJ2-1, with D possibly matching TRBD2 (5 bases). V shed 4 bases and J shed 0 bases, with 13 bases lying between them. The germline gives CDR1 LGHNA, CDR2 YSLEER. The CDR3 runs 16 residues. CDR3 nucleotide sequence: TGCGCCAGCAGCCCGACGGGGTATAGCTCCTACAATGAGCAGTTCTTC. Encoded protein: CASSPTGYSSYNEQFF.

This chain connects TRBV7-6 to TRBJ2-5, with a tentative D call TRBD1 (5 bases). Germline V lookup: CDR1 SGHVS, CDR2 FNYEAQ. The CDR3 is made up of 13 amino acids. Trimming removed 1 base from V and 6 bases from J, with 9 bases in between. This CDR3 is CASSLGGGKTQYF. DNA of the CDR3: TGTGCCAGCAGCTTAGGGGGCGGAAAGACCCAGTACTTC.

The CDR3 bases are TGCGCCAGCAGCTTGGATACTAGCGGGTACGGAGTTAGTCCTGAGCAGTTCTTC. Its translation: CASSLDTSGYGVSPEQFF. The chain recombines TRBV5-1 with TRBJ2-1; 9 positions agree with TRBD2. Germline lookup yields CDR1 SGHRS and CDR2 YFSETQ. CDR3 length: 18 amino acids. J lost 9 bases, V lost 0 bases, and 16 bases had no gene match.

The J gene is TRBJ2-7, the V gene TRBV6-5, with D perhaps TRBD2 (6 bases). CDR1 is MNHEY, CDR2 SVGAGI, per germline. V was cut by 6 bases and J by 7 bases, with 10 bases left in between. This CDR3 comprises 11 residues. The CDR3 sequence: CASRALAEQYF. DNA for the CDR3: TGTGCCAGCAGAGCGCTAGCGGAGCAGTACTTC.

The chain employs TRBV27 and TRBJ1-2; D is perhaps TRBD1 (6 bases). This CDR3 has 16 amino acids. V dropped 0 bases and J dropped 7 bases, with 18 bases sitting between them. Per germline, CDR1 MNHEY and CDR2 SMNVEV (reference sequence). The CDR3 loop reads CASSLSRQVQLRGYTF. The CDR3 coding sequence is TGTGCCAGCAGTTTATCTCGACAGGTACAACTCCGTGGCTACACCTTC.

In regard to this clone: The junction departs from germline at one end; a sequencing error may be responsible. V and J are TRBV27 and TRBJ2-7; 14 bases fit TRBD2. Germline V gene lookup returns CDR1 MNHEY and CDR2 SMNVEV (reference sequence). The CDR3 has 13 residues. The CDR3 nucleotides are TGTGCCAGCAGTTTAACGGGACTAGCGGGGGTAAACTTC. Its protein product is CASSLTGLAGVNF.

The rearrangement uses TRBV4-1 and TRBJ2-3; 8 positions agree with TRBD2. The germline V gene encodes CDR1 MGHRA and CDR2 YSYEKL. V lost 1 base and J lost 10; bases outside the gene matches: 1. This CDR3 region has 12 residues. The CDR3 here is CASSQGLASQYF. DNA for the CDR3: TGCGCCAGCAGCCAAGGACTAGCGTCGCAGTATTTT.

V usage is TRBV3-1 (or the pseudogene TRBV3-2) and J usage is TRBJ2-7; D call uncertain. The V and J ends lost 2 bases and 1 base respectively, with 9 bases between them. Germline-derived CDR1 and CDR2 are LGHDT and YNNKEL (reference sequence). The CDR3 extends over 14 amino acids. CDR3 in DNA: TGTGCCAGCAGCCAAAGAACTCAATCCTACGAGCAGTACTTC. Translating gives CASSQRTQSYEQYF.

The chain employs TRBV11-3 and TRBJ2-2; D call uncertain. The germline CDR1 and CDR2 sequences are SGHNT and YENEEA. V lost 0 bases and J lost 5, with 4 bases in between. The CDR3 sequence is 13 residues long. CDR3 amino acids: CASSLEITGELFF. CDR3 coding DNA: TGTGCCAGCAGCTTAGAAATAACCGGGGAGCTGTTTTTT.

The gene calls are TRBV7-8 and TRBJ2-7; weak D call: TRBD2 (6 bases). V lost 2 bases and J 10 bases, leaving 15 bases between the germline ends. This CDR3 is 13 amino acids long. CDR1 is SGHVS, CDR2 FQNEAQ, per germline. CDR3 sequence (DNA): TGTGCCAGCAGCTTACGGGAGTCGGAGAAACAGTACTTC. Its translation: CASSLRESEKQYF.

This clone was recorded a few times. This rearrangement joins TRBV19 to TRBJ1-1; the D is unclear. This CDR3 is 15 amino acids long. Per germline, CDR1 LNHDA and CDR2 SQIVND (reference sequence). V lost 4 bases and J lost 5, with 17 bases in between. The DNA of the CDR3 is TGTGCCAGTAGTAAATTGAGGCAGCCGGGGACTGAAGCTTTCTTT. It codes for CASSKLRQPGTEAFF.

The rearrangement uses TRBV10-1 and TRBJ1-1; a weak D match, TRBD1 (6 bases). The CDR3 is 16 residues long. Deletions cut 0 bases from V and 5 bases from J, with 16 bases between. Germline V gene sequence: CDR1 WNHNN, CDR2 SYGVQD (reference sequence). The CDR3 sequence is CASSESTRGGKTEAFF. The CDR3 DNA reads as TGCGCCAGCAGTGAGTCGACTCGCGGGGGCAAGACTGAAGCTTTCTTT.

V is TRBV1 and J is TRBJ2-2; TRBD1 reflects the table's D call only, with no check against the DNA. TRBV1 is a pseudogene locus. The CDR3 has 15 residues. In DNA, the CDR3 is TGCACCAGCAGCCAGGGACAGTGTTCAACCGGGGAGCTGTTTTTT. Its protein product is CTSSQGQCSTGELFF.

This chain uses TRBV5-1 with TRBJ2-1; 13 bases line up with TRBD2. Germline trimming cut 2 bases from V and 6 bases from J; bases unmatched to any gene: 5. CDR1 is SGHRS, CDR2 YFSETQ, per germline. CDR3 length equals 16 residues. The CDR3 nucleotides read TGCGCCAGCAGCTTTCCCAGACTAGCGGGAGGCAATGAGCAGTTCTTC. Protein sequence: CASSFPRLAGGNEQFF.

DNA of the CDR3: TGTGCCAGCAGTGACTGGTCCGGGAGCTCCTACAATGAGCAGTTCTTC. Protein sequence: CASSDWSGSSYNEQFF. The chain joins TRBV6-4 to TRBJ2-1, with D possibly TRBD2 on 6 matching bases. CDR1 and CDR2 (germline): MRHNA, SNTAGT. V gave up 1 base and J gave up 0 bases, with 10 bases separating them. The CDR3 extends over 16 amino acids.

V is TRBV7-9 and J is TRBJ1-5; D unclear. Germline loops: CDR1 SEHNR, CDR2 FQNEAQ (reference sequence). The ends were cut back, 3 bases at V and 4 bases at J, with 7 bases in the middle. This CDR3 has 13 residues. CDR3 nucleotide sequence: TGTGCCAGCAGCTTCGGCGGGAATCAGCCCCAGCATTTT. Amino acids: CASSFGGNQPQHF.